Listed below are T cell receptor beta chains from one sample, sequenced in a study of CD8 T cells in Susac syndrome. TCRdb re-analysed the immunoSEQ multiplex PCR reads in MiXCR, keeping a single row per CDR3 protein. The sample shows 100,000 to 150,000 distinct CDR3 sequences, 94% of them seen only once. The source material was CD4+ T cells from PBMCs. The receptors were sampled from a human donor in good health. Both conserved end residues are part of each CDR3. D genes are given only for firm matches. Part of the rows lack a size; the others show once, few, many or a class for expanded clones.

j_call clone_size d_call v_call cdr3_nt cdr3_aa
TRBJ2-1 NA TRBD1 TRBV19 TGTGCCAGTAGTATGGTCGGGACAGGCGATGAGCAGTTCTTC CASSMVGTGDEQFF
TRBJ2-2 NA NA TRBV7-8 TGTGCCAGCAGCTTGACTTCGGGACTCCTAAACACCGGGGAGCTGTTTTTT CASSLTSGLLNTGELFF
TRBJ2-6 NA TRBD1 TRBV7-9 TGTGCCAGCAGCTCCGGACAGGACTTCTCTAGGGCCAACGTCCTGACTTTC CASSSGQDFSRANVLTF
TRBJ1-1 NA NA TRBV15 TGTGCCACCAGCTTGACCCCGATGGTGAACACTGAAGCTTTCTTT CATSLTPMVNTEAFF
TRBJ1-1 once NA TRBV4-2 TGTGCCAGCAGCCAAGCGGGTGGTGAAGCTTTCTTT CASSQAGGEAFF
TRBJ2-3 NA TRBD2 TRBV20-1 TGCAGTGCTGTCACTAGCGCCACAGATACGCAGTATTTT CSAVTSATDTQYF
TRBJ2-7 NA NA TRBV3-1 TGTGCCAGCAGCCATTCGGGGGCCATTGAGCAGTACTTC CASSHSGAIEQYF
TRBJ2-2 NA NA TRBV10-3 TGTGCCATCAAGACACGGGACACGGACACCGGGGAGCTGTTTTTT CAIKTRDTDTGELFF
TRBJ2-5 NA TRBD2 TRBV12-3/TRBV12-4 TGTGCCAGCAGTTCCGGGACTAGCGGGATAAAGACCCAGTACTTC CASSSGTSGIKTQYF
TRBJ2-7 NA NA TRBV6-1 TGTGCCAGCAGTGAGGGGGGAGGGGGCGGCTTGAGCTCCTACGAGCAGTACTTC CASSEGGGGGLSSYEQYF
TRBJ2-1 NA TRBD2 TRBV12-3/TRBV12-4 TGTGCCAGCACCACCGGGACTAGCGGTTACCTAGAGCAGTTCTTC CASTTGTSGYLEQFF
TRBJ2-2 once TRBD2 TRBV10-2 TGCGCCAGCAGGGGACTAGCGGGAGATTCCGGGGAGCTGTTTTTT CASRGLAGDSGELFF
TRBJ2-4 NA NA TRBV7-9 TGTGCCAGCAGCTTTGGCAGCCTAGCCAAAAACATTCAGTACTTC CASSFGSLAKNIQYF
TRBJ2-7 few NA TRBV7-2 TGTGCCAGCAGCTTAGCGGACAGCTACTACGAGCAGTACTTC CASSLADSYYEQYF
TRBJ2-7 NA TRBD2 TRBV6-2/TRBV6-3 TGTGCCAGCAGTTCATCCGGGACTACCTCCTACGAGCAGTACTTC CASSSSGTTSYEQYF
TRBJ2-3 once TRBD2 TRBV2 TGTGCCAGCAGGGGACTAGCGGGAAGGACGGATACGCAGTATTTT CASRGLAGRTDTQYF
TRBJ2-1 NA TRBD2 TRBV5-1 TGCGCCAGCAGCCCGCGGACTAGCGGGAGAAACGATGAGCAGTTCTTC CASSPRTSGRNDEQFF
TRBJ1-1 NA NA TRBV6-1 TGTGCCAGCACCCTGGACAGAACTAACACTGAAGCTTTCTTT CASTLDRTNTEAFF
TRBJ2-5 few TRBD2 TRBV5-6 TGTGCCAGCAGCTTGGTGGCTAGCGGAGAAGAGACCCAGTACTTC CASSLVASGEETQYF
TRBJ1-5 NA NA TRBV19 TGTGCCAGTAGTGATTTGCAGGCGACCTTCAATCAGCCCCAGCATTTT CASSDLQATFNQPQHF
TRBJ1-5 NA TRBD1 TRBV5-1 TGCGCCAGCAGCTTGGGAGGACAGGGGGCTCAGCCCCAGCATTTT CASSLGGQGAQPQHF
TRBJ2-7 NA NA TRBV27 TGTGCCAGCAGCACAGGGACCGAATACGAGCAGTACTTC CASSTGTEYEQYF
TRBJ2-5 NA NA TRBV5-6 TGTGCCAGCAGCTTGGGCTGGCAAGAGACCCAGTACTTC CASSLGWQETQYF
TRBJ2-3 NA NA TRBV27 TGTGCCAGCAGTTTAGGGGGGTATAAGCAGTATTTT CASSLGGYKQYF
TRBJ2-4 once TRBD2 TRBV4-2 TGTGCCAGCAGCCAAGAGCTAGCGGGAGGGTTAGCCAAAAACATTCAGTACTTC CASSQELAGGLAKNIQYF
TRBJ1-1 once TRBD1 TRBV23-1 TGCGCCAGCAGTCAGGGGCACAGGGGTCACCCTGAAGCTTTCTTT CASSQGHRGHPEAFF
TRBJ2-7 NA TRBD1 TRBV7-2 TGTGCCAGCAGCGCCGGGACAGGGTACGAGCAGTACTTC CASSAGTGYEQYF
TRBJ2-5 NA TRBD2 TRBV5-1 TGCGCCAGCAGCCCCGGACTCTTGACTAGCGAGGAGACCCAGTACTTC CASSPGLLTSEETQYF
TRBJ2-7 NA NA TRBV6-6 TGTGCCAGCAATCAACCGCAGGGCGAGCAGTACTTC CASNQPQGEQYF
TRBJ2-7 NA TRBD1 TRBV29-1 TGCAGCGTTGAAGGGGACAGTTTATACGAGCAGTACTTC CSVEGDSLYEQYF
TRBJ2-6 NA NA TRBV6-2/TRBV6-3 TGTGCCAGCAGTTACGCAGGGGCCTCCTCTGGGGCCAACGTCCTGACTTTC CASSYAGASSGANVLTF
TRBJ2-5 NA NA TRBV30 TGTGCCTGGAGTGTGGGGGGCCCAGAGACCCAGTACTTC CAWSVGGPETQYF
TRBJ2-2 NA TRBD1 TRBV9 TGTGCCAGCAGAATTTCTGGGACAGATACCGGGGAGCTGTTTTTT CASRISGTDTGELFF
TRBJ2-1 NA NA TRBV6-2/TRBV6-3 TGTGCCAGCAGTCGCGACGGTGAGCAGTTCTTC CASSRDGEQFF
TRBJ1-2 NA NA TRBV7-9 TGTGCCAGCAGCCCGGGTCTCTATGGCTACACCTTC CASSPGLYGYTF
TRBJ2-2 NA TRBD2 TRBV11-1 TGTGCCAGCAGCTTGCGCAAACAGGGACCAACTAGCGGGAGTCGTACCGGGGAGCTGTTTTTT CASSLRKQGPTSGSRTGELFF
TRBJ2-3 NA TRBD1 TRBV28 TGTGCCAGCAGCTTAGGACAGGGGGCCCTCACAGATACGCAGTATTTT CASSLGQGALTDTQYF
TRBJ1-5 few NA TRBV12-3/TRBV12-4 TGTGCCAGCAGGGCAGGGGAGGGACAGCCCCAGCATTTT CASRAGEGQPQHF
TRBJ1-6 NA NA TRBV27 TGTGCCAGCACCGCCCTCTCCTATAATTCACCCCTCCACTTT CASTALSYNSPLHF
TRBJ2-2 NA NA TRBV7-8 TGTGCCAGCAGCTTAGTTCCGACAGCGAACACCGGGGAGCTGTTTTTT CASSLVPTANTGELFF